This is a list of T cell receptor beta chains from one sample in a study of blood T cell repertoires in COVID-19. Only in-frame clones appear in the TCRdb table, and some are missing; sequencing was by immunoSEQ multiplex PCR. The table records 20,000 to 25,000 clones, roughly 84% of them present only once. The sequencing sample was made of peripheral blood. These receptors were obtained from a man aged 40-50 years with acute or convalescent COVID-19. The CDR3 runs from the conserved cysteine through the conserved F or W.

j_call,v_call,cdr3_aa
TRBJ1-5,TRBV19,CASSPLGRGGNQPQHF
TRBJ2-3,TRBV2,CASSDAGLAGFSSTDTQYF
TRBJ1-2,TRBV27,CASSPGSGGLDGYTF
TRBJ2-2,TRBV5-1,CASSLETVLGELFF
TRBJ2-6,TRBV2,CASIRGGQGYGANVLTF
TRBJ1-1,TRBV9,CASSVSGNTEAFF
TRBJ1-5,TRBV6-1,CASSEGTAYSNQPQHF
TRBJ1-2,TRBV3-1/TRBV3-2,CASSQEPLKGHYGYTF
TRBJ2-1,TRBV19,CASSLPGLAIAQFF
TRBJ1-1,TRBV7-9,CASSLGGDREAFF
TRBJ1-2,TRBV4-2,CASSQDRRGHRGYTF
TRBJ1-2,TRBV5-1,CASSLAETGHSEGYTF
TRBJ1-5,TRBV5-6,CASRAYDSFGQPQHF
TRBJ2-1,TRBV27,CASGMPVQGSEQFF
TRBJ1-1,TRBV7-9,CASSLALGEGTEAFF
TRBJ1-1,TRBV7-6,CASTLGGDLNTEAFF
TRBJ1-5,TRBV3-1/TRBV3-2,CASSQMKPGDSNQPQHF
TRBJ2-5,TRBV3-1/TRBV3-2,CATGMADQETQYF
TRBJ2-5,TRBV19,CASSPLRDRGQETQYF
TRBJ1-5,TRBV5-6,CASTYGQKSQPQHF
TRBJ2-7,TRBV10-2,CASSVGLARYEQYF
TRBJ2-5,TRBV5-1,CASNPSGQGRETQYF
TRBJ2-3,TRBV12-3/TRBV12-4,CASSHTDTQYF
TRBJ1-6,TRBV25-1,CASSESSGTGYNSPLHF
TRBJ1-1,TRBV11-3,CASSQTGVTEAFF
TRBJ1-1,TRBV2,CASSLRGRNTEAFF
TRBJ1-2,TRBV7-9,CASSLRQGYGGYTF
TRBJ2-7,TRBV27,CASSLQDSYEQYF
TRBJ2-3,TRBV6-1,CASSEQAHTDTQYF
TRBJ2-7,TRBV4-1,CASSHQVGGQGTSYEQYF
TRBJ1-1,TRBV14,CASSRLPTGGWTEAFF
TRBJ1-6,TRBV6-5,CASSYPATNSPLHF
TRBJ2-3,TRBV19,CASSTRPGGTSTDTQYF
TRBJ2-3,TRBV6-1,CASSERLAGSTDTQYF
TRBJ1-6,TRBV14,CASSQDRGGTPLHF
TRBJ2-7,TRBV30,CAWSGVAGALYEQYF
TRBJ2-1,TRBV4-1,CASSQDRLADLMHEQFF
TRBJ1-5,TRBV27,CASSFTGGSQHF
TRBJ1-2,TRBV5-4,CASAPDHRESRYGYTF
TRBJ2-1,TRBV9,CASSVDGQGMGNEQFF
TRBJ1-4,TRBV4-3,CASSERTGGHEKLFF
TRBJ1-5,TRBV19,CASSRVGANSNQPQHF
TRBJ2-7,TRBV27,CASSLPSGVPYEQYF
TRBJ1-1,TRBV6-5,CASSYPGHELEAFF
TRBJ2-3,TRBV19,CASSGPNTGTDTQYF
TRBJ1-1,TRBV6-5,CASRGTGAVTEAFF
TRBJ1-6,TRBV5-4,CASSVTGGSYNSPLHF